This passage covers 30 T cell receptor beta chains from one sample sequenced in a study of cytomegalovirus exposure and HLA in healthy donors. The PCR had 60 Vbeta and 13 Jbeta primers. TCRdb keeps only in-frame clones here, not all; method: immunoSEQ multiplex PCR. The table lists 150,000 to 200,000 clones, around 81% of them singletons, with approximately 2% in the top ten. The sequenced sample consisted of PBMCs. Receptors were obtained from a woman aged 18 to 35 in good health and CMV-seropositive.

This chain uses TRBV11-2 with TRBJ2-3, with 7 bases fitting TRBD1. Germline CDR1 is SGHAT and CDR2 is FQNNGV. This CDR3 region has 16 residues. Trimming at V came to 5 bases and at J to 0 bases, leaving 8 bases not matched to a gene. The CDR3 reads CASSLGTEPSTDTQYF. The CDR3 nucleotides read TGTGCCAGCAGCCTAGGGACAGAACCCAGCACAGATACGCAGTATTTT.

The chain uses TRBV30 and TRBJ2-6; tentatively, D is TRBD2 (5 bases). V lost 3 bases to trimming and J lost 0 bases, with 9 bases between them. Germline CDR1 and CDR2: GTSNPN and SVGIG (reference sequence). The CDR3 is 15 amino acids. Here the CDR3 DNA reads TGTGCCTGGAGCGGACTCCACTCTGGGGCCAACGTCCTGACTTTC. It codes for CAWSGLHSGANVLTF. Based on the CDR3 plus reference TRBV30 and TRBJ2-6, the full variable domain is SQTIHQWPATLVQPVGSPLSLECTVEGTSNPNLYWYRQAAGRGLQLLFYSVGIGQISSEVPQNLSASRPQDRQFILSSKKLLLSDSGFYLCAWSGLHSGANVLTFGAGSRLTVL.

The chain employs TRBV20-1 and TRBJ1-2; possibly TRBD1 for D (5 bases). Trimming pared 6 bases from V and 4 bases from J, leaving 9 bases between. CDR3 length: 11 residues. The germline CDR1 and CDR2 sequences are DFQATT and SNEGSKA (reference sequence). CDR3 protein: CSAHTGYGYTF. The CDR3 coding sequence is TGCAGTGCCCATACAGGCTATGGCTACACCTTC.

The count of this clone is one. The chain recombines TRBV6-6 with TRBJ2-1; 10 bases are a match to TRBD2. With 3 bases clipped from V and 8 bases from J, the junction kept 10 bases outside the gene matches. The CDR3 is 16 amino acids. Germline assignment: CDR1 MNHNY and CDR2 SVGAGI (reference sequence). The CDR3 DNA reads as TGTGCCAGCAGTTATGGGTGGCTAGCGGGGGCCGATGAGCAGTTCTTC. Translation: CASSYGWLAGADEQFF.

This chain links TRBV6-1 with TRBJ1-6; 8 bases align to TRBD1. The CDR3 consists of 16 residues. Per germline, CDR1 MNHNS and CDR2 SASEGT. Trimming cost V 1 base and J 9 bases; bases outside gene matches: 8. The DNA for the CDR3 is TGTGCCAGCAGTGAAGTCCAGGGGGCATTTGGTTCACCCCTCCACTTT. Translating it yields CASSEVQGAFGSPLHF.

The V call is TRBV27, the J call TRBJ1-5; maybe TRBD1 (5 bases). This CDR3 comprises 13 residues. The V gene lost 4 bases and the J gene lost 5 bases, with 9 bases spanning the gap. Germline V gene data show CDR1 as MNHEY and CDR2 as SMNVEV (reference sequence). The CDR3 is CASSSGFHQPQHF. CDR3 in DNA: TGTGCCAGCAGTTCAGGGTTTCATCAGCCCCAGCATTTT.

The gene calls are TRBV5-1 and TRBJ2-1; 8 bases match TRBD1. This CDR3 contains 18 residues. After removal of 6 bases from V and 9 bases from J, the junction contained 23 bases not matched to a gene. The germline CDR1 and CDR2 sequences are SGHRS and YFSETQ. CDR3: CASTRGGGGHGTGGEQFF. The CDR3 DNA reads TGCGCCAGCACCCGCGGAGGGGGCGGACATGGGACAGGCGGTGAGCAGTTCTTC.

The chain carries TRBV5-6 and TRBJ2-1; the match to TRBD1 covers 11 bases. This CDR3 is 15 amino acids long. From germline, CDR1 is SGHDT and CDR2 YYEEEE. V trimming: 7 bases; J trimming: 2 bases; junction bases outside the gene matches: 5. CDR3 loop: CASVRDRGAYNEQFF. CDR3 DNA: TGTGCCAGCGTTAGGGACAGGGGGGCCTACAATGAGCAGTTCTTC.

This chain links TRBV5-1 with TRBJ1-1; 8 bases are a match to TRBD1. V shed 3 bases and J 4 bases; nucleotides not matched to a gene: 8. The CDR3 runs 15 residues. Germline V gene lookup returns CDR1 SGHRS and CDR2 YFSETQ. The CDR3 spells CASSSTGQGATEAFF. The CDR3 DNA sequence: TGCGCCAGCAGCTCCACAGGACAGGGCGCCACTGAAGCTTTCTTT.

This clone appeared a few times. CDR3 amino acids: CASSLRASGGTDTQYF. In DNA form, the CDR3 reads TGTGCCAGCAGCTTACGTGCTAGCGGGGGCACAGATACGCAGTATTTT. V and J are TRBV11-2 and TRBJ2-3, with TRBD2 matching 9 bases. The CDR3 length is 16 residues. The V and J ends lost 2 bases and 1 base, in that order; junction bases with no gene match: 4. Germline V gene sequence: CDR1 SGHAT, CDR2 FQNNGV.

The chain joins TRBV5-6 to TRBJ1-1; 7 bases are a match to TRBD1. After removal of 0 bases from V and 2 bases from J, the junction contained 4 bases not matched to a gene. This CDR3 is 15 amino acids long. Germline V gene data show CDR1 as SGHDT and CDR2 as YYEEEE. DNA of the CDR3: TGTGCCAGCAGCTTGGGCAACAGGGGAAACACTGAAGCTTTCTTT. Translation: CASSLGNRGNTEAFF.

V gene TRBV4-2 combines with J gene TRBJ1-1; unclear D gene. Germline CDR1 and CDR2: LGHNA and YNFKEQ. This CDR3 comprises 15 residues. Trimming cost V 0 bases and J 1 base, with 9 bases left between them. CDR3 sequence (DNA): TGTGCCAGCAGCCAAGACCCCCCAGGGAACACTGAAGCTTTCTTT. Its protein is CASSQDPPGNTEAFF.

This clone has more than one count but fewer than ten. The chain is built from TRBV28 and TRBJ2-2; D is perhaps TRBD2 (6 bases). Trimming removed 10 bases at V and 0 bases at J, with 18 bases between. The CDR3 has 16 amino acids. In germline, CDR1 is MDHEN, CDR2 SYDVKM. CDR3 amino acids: CAIPLQTGANTGELFF. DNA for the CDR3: TGTGCCATCCCCCTCCAGACGGGGGCGAACACCGGGGAGCTGTTTTTT. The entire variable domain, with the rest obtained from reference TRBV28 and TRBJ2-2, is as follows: DVKVTQSSRYLVKRTGEKVFLECVQDMDHENMFWYRQDPGLGLRLIYFSYDVKMKEKGDIPEGYSVSREKKERFSLILESASTNQTSMYLCAIPLQTGANTGELFFGEGSRLTVL.

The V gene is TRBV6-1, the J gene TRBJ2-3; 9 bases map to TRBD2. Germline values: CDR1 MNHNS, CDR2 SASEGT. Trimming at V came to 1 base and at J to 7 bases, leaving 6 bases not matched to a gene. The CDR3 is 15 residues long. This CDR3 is CASSEVAGGPNTQYF. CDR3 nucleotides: TGTGCCAGCAGTGAAGTTGCGGGGGGGCCAAATACGCAGTATTTT.

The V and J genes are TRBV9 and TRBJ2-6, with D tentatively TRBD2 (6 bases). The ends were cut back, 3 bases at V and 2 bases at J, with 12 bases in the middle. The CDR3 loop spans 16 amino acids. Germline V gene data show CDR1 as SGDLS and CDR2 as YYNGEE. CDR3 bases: TGTGCCAGCAGCGACGGGGGAGGTACTGGGGCCAACGTCCTGACTTTC. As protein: CASSDGGGTGANVLTF.

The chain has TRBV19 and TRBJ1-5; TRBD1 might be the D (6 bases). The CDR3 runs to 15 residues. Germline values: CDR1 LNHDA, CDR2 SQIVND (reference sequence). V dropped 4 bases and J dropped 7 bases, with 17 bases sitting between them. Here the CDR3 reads CASSTTRGGGQPQHF. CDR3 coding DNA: TGTGCCAGTAGTACCACCAGGGGCGGAGGACAGCCCCAGCATTTT. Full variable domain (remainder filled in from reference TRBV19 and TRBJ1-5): DGGITQSPKYLFRKEGQNVTLSCEQNLNHDAMYWYRQDPGQGLRLIYYSQIVNDFQKGDIAEGYSVSREKKESFPLTVTSAQKNPTAFYLCASSTTRGGGQPQHFGDGTRLSIL.

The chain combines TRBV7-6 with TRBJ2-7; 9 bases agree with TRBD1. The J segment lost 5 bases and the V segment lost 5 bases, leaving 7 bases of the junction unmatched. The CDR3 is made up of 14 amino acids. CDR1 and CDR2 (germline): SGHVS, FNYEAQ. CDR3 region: CASSPRQGGDEQYF. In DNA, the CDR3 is TGTGCCAGCAGCCCCCGACAGGGGGGAGACGAGCAGTACTTC.

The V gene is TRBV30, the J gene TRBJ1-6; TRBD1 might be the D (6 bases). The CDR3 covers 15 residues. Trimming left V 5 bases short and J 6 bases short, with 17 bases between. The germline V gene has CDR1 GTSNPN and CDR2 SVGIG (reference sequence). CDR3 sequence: CAWSGHGTSNSPLHF. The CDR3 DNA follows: TGTGCCTGGTCGGGACATGGGACGTCTAATTCACCCCTCCACTTT.

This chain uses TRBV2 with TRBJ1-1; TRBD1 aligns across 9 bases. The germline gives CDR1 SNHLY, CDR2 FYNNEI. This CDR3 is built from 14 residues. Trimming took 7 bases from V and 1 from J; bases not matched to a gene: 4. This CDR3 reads CASNRDRANTEAFF. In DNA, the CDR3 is TGTGCCAGCAATAGGGACAGGGCGAACACTGAAGCTTTCTTT.

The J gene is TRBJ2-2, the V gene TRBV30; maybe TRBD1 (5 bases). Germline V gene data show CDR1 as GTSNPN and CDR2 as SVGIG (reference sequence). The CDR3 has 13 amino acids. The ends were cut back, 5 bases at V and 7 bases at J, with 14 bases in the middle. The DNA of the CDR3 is TGTGCCTGGGCCCTGGGGCAACACGGGGAGCTGTTTTTT. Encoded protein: CAWALGQHGELFF. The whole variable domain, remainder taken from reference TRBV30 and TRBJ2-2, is SQTIHQWPATLVQPVGSPLSLECTVEGTSNPNLYWYRQAAGRGLQLLFYSVGIGQISSEVPQNLSASRPQDRQFILSSKKLLLSDSGFYLCAWALGQHGELFFGEGSRLTVL.

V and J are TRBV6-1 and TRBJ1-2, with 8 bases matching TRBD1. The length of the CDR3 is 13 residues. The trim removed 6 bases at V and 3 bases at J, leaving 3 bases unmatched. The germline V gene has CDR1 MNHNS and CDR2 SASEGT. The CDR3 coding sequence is TGTGCCAGCAGAGAACAGGGGGACTATGGCTACACCTTC. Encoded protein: CASREQGDYGYTF.

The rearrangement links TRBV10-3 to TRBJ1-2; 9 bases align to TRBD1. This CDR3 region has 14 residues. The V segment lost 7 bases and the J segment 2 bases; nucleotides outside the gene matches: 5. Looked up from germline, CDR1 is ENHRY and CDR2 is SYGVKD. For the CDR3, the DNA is TGTGCCATCACCGCGACAGGGGGGAACTATGGCTACACCTTC. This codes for CAITATGGNYGYTF.

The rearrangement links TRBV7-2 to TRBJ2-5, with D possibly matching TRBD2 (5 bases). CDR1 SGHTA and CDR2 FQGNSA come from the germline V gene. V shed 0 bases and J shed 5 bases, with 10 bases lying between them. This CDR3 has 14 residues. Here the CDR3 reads CASSLAVGIETQYF. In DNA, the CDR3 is TGTGCCAGCAGCTTAGCGGTCGGGATTGAGACCCAGTACTTC.

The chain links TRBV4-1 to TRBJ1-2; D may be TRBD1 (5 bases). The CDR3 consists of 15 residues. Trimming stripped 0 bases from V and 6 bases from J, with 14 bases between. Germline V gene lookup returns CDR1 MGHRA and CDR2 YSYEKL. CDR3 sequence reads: CASSQEGRRTDGYTF. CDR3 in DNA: TGCGCCAGCAGCCAAGAGGGGCGGCGGACGGATGGCTACACCTTC.

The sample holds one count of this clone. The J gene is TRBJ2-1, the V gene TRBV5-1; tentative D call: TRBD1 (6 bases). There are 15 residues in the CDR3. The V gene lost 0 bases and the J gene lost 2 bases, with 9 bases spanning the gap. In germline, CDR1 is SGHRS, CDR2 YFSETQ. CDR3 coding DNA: TGCGCCAGCAGCTTGGGACAGGCCCCCTACAATGAGCAGTTCTTC. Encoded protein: CASSLGQAPYNEQFF.

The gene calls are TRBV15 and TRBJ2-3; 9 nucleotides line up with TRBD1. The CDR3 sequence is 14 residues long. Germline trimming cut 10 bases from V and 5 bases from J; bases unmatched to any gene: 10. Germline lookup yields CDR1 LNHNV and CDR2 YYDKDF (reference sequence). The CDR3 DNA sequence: TGTGCCATACAGGGGGACAGGGAAGTAGATACGCAGTATTTT. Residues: CAIQGDREVDTQYF. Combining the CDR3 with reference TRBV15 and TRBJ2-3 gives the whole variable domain DAMVIQNPRYQVTQFGKPVTLSCSQTLNHNVMYWYQQKSSQAPKLLFHYYDKDFNNEADTPDNFQSRRPNTSFCFLDIRSPGLGDTAMYLCAIQGDREVDTQYFGPGTRLTVL.

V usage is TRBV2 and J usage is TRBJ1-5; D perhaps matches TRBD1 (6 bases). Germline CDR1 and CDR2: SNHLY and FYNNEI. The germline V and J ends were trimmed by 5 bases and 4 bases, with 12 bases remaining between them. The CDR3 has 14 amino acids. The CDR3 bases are TGTGCCAGCAGTCCTAGGGGGAATAATCAGCCCCAGCATTTT. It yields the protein CASSPRGNNQPQHF.

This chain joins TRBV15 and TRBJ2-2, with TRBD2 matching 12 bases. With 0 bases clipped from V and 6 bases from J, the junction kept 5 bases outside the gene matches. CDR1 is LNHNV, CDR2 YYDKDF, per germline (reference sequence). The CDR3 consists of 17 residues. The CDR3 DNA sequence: TGTGCCACCAGCAGAGAGACTAGCGGGGGTTTTGCCGGGGAGCTGTTTTTT. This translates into CATSRETSGGFAGELFF.

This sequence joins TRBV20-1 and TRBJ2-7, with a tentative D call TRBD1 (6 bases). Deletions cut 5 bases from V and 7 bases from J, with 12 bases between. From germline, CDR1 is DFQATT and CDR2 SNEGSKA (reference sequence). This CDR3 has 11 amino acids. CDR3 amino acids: CSARDRMEQYF. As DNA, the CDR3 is TGCAGTGCTCGCGACAGGATGGAGCAGTACTTC.

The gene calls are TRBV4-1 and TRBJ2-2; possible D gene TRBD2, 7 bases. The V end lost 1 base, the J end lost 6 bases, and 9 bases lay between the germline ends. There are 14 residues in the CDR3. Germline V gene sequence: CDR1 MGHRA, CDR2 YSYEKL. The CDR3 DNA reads TGCGCCAGCAGCCAAGTGGGGGGGCCCGGGGAGCTGTTTTTT. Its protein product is CASSQVGGPGELFF.